This T cell receptor (beta chain) came from a study of blood T cells in healthy people across ages. The V end was cut by 6 bases, the J end by 2 bases, with 14 bases between. Per germline, CDR1 KGHSH and CDR2 LQKENI. This CDR3 contains 14 residues. Primed by a sample-barcoded 5' primer and a J-beta primer mix, a second PCR proceeded for roughly 7 to 11 cycles. TCRdb reanalysed the 5' RACE reads using MiXCR and keeps one entry per CDR3 protein. In the table there are hundreds of thousands of distinct CDR3 sequences, roughly 50% of which are singletons. The source material was blood. This rearrangement joins TRBV18 to TRBJ2-7; TRBD1 or TRBD2 may be the D gene (5 bases each). This TCR was recovered from a man aged 55-75 years in good health. The CDR3 is CASSLRDATYEQYF. The DNA of the CDR3 is TGTGCCAGCTCCCTCCGGGACGCAACCTACGAGCAGTACTTC.